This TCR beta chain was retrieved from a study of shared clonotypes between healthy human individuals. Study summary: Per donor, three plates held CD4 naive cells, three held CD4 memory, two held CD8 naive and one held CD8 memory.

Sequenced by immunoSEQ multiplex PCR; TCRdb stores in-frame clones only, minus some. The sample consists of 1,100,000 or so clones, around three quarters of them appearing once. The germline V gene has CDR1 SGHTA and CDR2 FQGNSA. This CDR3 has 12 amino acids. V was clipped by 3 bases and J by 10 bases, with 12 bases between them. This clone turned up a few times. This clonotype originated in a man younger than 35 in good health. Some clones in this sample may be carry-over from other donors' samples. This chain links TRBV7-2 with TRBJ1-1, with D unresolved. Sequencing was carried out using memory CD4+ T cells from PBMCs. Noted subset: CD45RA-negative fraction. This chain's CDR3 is CASSFDGYTAFF. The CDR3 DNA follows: TGTGCCAGCAGCTTTGACGGGTATACAGCTTTCTTT.